Following are 29 T cell receptor beta chains from one sample sequenced in a study of T-cell reconstitution after alpha-beta-depleted transplantation in children (dated by TCRdb to 2016 to 2018). The library came from PCR. The listed sequencing device is Illumina HiSeq 2500. TCR libraries were prepared with molecular barcoding, using unique molecular identifiers to normalize TCRbeta repertoire quantification. The public sequencing data were trimmed at Q25 with fastp and processed into clonotypes with MiXCR by TCRdb, which kept only in-frame beta chains. One record per CDR3 amino acid sequence lists the most common genes and DNA. Present in this sample are around 450,000 distinct CDR3 sequences, more than 9% of which were seen just once. The top ten clones comprise around 2.2% of the sample. The treatment or condition label here, explained by the study, means: allogeneic hematopoietic cell transplantation with graft depleted of TCRalphabeta T cells and CD19 B cells.

This specimen was PBMCs, taken before TCRalphabeta/CD19-depleted stem cell transplant. These TCRs come from a child aged 2 to 10 with inherited bone marrow failure, due to receive a stem cell transplant.

In this sample, this clonotype turned up many times. This chain connects TRBV7-8 to TRBJ1-3; D possibly corresponds to TRBD1 (6 bases). In germline, CDR1 is SGHVS, CDR2 FQNEAQ. Between the trimmed V and J ends, which lost 1 base and 1 base, there was a span of 11 bases. The CDR3 runs 16 residues. As DNA, the CDR3 is TGTGCCAGCAGCTTAGACAGGGTAGCGTCTGGAAACACCATATATTTT. This codes for CASSLDRVASGNTIYF.

This clonotype occurred many times. The chain is built from TRBV10-3 and TRBJ1-6, with TRBD1 identical over 8 bases. Germline CDR1 is ENHRY and CDR2 is SYGVKD. This CDR3 has 14 amino acids. Germline trimming cut 9 bases from V and 7 bases from J; bases unmatched to any gene: 8. The CDR3 region has the DNA TGTGCCATGGGACAGGCCGCAAGCAATTCACCCCTCCACTTT. Residues: CAMGQAASNSPLHF.

This clonotype was seen many times. The chain combines TRBV29-1 with TRBJ1-1; D is undetermined. The length of the CDR3 is 13 residues. V was pared by 3 bases and J by 7 bases, with 15 bases between. In germline, CDR1 is SQVTM, CDR2 ANQGSEA. CDR3 amino acids: CSVDGPRLDEAFF. In DNA, the CDR3 is TGCAGCGTTGACGGGCCCCGTTTGGATGAAGCTTTCTTT.

This clonotype occurred many times. CDR3 sequence: CASNSGTSLQETQYF. In DNA, the CDR3 is TGTGCCAGCAATTCCGGGACTAGCCTCCAAGAGACCCAGTACTTC. The rearrangement uses TRBV12-3 or TRBV12-4 and TRBJ2-5; 9 bases are shared with TRBD2. J lost 1 base, V lost 7 bases, and 7 bases had no gene match. The CDR3 totals 15 residues.

This rearrangement joins TRBV6-5 to TRBJ2-7; a possible D gene is TRBD1 (5 bases). The CDR3 sequence is 16 residues long. V lost 0 bases, J lost 6 bases, and 18 bases lay in between. CDR1 and CDR2 from the germline V gene are MNHEY and SVGAGI. CDR3 in DNA: TGTGCCAGCAGTTACTCGAATTCGGCAGGGTGGAGCGAGCAGTACTTC. Its protein is CASSYSNSAGWSEQYF.

This clonotype has at least ten counts. V and J are TRBV5-8 and TRBJ1-1; D remains ambiguous. The V gene lost 6 bases and the J gene lost 8 bases, with 14 bases spanning the gap. This CDR3 spans 12 amino acids. Germline V gene lookup returns CDR1 SGHTS and CDR2 YDEGEE. This chain's CDR3 is CASNTGWGEAFF. The CDR3 DNA reads as TGTGCCAGCAACACCGGGTGGGGAGAAGCTTTCTTT.

This rearrangement joins TRBV5-1 to TRBJ2-1; D might be TRBD2 (5 bases). The length of the CDR3 is 14 residues. V was pared by 0 bases and J by 12 bases, with 16 bases between. Germline values: CDR1 SGHRS, CDR2 YFSETQ. The CDR3 sequence is CASSLVVEAFRQFF. The CDR3 bases are TGCGCCAGCAGCTTGGTTGTGGAGGCCTTCAGGCAGTTCTTC. Full variable domain (missing parts from reference TRBV5-1 and TRBJ2-1): KAGVTQTPRYLIKTRGQQVTLSCSPISGHRSVSWYQQTPGQGLQFLFEYFSETQRNKGNFPGRFSGRQFSNSRSEMNVSTLELGDSALYLCASSLVVEAFRQFFGPGTRLTVL.

This clonotype was counted a few times. This chain connects TRBV12-3 or TRBV12-4 to TRBJ2-1; 12 nucleotides match TRBD2. The ends lost 6 bases at V and 6 bases at J; junction bases unmatched: 12. CDR3 length: 17 amino acids. The CDR3 DNA sequence: TGTGCCAGCAGCACCTCCCTGACTAGCGGGAGTGGCAATGAGCAGTTCTTC. The encoded protein is CASSTSLTSGSGNEQFF.

V is TRBV24-1 and J is TRBJ1-1; no clear D gene. The CDR3 runs 13 residues. The germline V gene encodes CDR1 KGHDR and CDR2 SFDVKD. V was shortened by 5 bases and J by 1 base, with 7 bases between the two germline ends. As DNA, the CDR3 is TGTGCCACCAGTGGGTTTCAGAACACTGAAGCTTTCTTT. Protein product: CATSGFQNTEAFF.

In its sample, this clonotype was seen many times. This chain connects TRBV4-1 to TRBJ2-7; maybe TRBD1 (5 bases). CDR1 MGHRA and CDR2 YSYEKL come from the germline V gene. V shed 4 bases and J shed 4 bases, with 14 bases lying between them. This CDR3 contains 14 residues. The CDR3 nucleotides are TGCGCCAGCAGCCCGACGGACATCTTATACGAGCAGTACTTC. Translating gives CASSPTDILYEQYF.

This clonotype was seen many times. The genes are TRBV28 and TRBJ2-7; D might be TRBD1 (5 bases). The germline V and J ends were trimmed by 4 bases and 3 bases, with 19 bases remaining between them. The germline gives CDR1 MDHEN, CDR2 SYDVKM. This CDR3 contains 16 residues. The CDR3 coding sequence is TGTGCCAGCAGTTCCCCACCCTCAGGGAACCGCTACGAGCAGTACTTC. Amino acid sequence: CASSSPPSGNRYEQYF.

The sample holds many counts of this clonotype. The V gene is TRBV20-1, the J gene TRBJ2-3; TRBD1 agrees at 8 bases. Germline V CDR1 and CDR2: DFQATT, SNEGSKA (reference sequence). Losses at the gene ends were 5 bases for V and 1 base for J; bases not matched to a gene: 2. This CDR3 comprises 13 residues. The DNA of the CDR3 is TGCAGTGCTGGGGACAGGCGCACAGATACGCAGTATTTT. This encodes CSAGDRRTDTQYF.

The chain recombines TRBV19 with TRBJ2-1; 7 nucleotides align to TRBD2. The V and J ends lost 3 bases and 0 bases, in that order; junction bases with no gene match: 8. CDR3 length: 17 amino acids. CDR1 is LNHDA and CDR2 is SQIVND in the germline V gene (reference sequence). CDR3 protein: CASSMGWGGSSYNEQFF. The DNA for the CDR3 is TGTGCCAGTAGTATGGGGTGGGGGGGGAGCTCCTACAATGAGCAGTTCTTC.

In this sample, this clonotype turned up many times. V gene TRBV7-2 combines with J gene TRBJ2-4; 9 nucleotides match TRBD1. CDR1 and CDR2 from the germline V gene are SGHTA and FQGNSA. CDR3 length: 16 residues. V shed 4 bases and J 0 bases; nucleotides not matched to a gene: 4. Written as DNA, the CDR3 is TGTGCCAGCAGCTCCACAGGGGGCCTAGCCAAAAACATTCAGTACTTC. Translated, it gives CASSSTGGLAKNIQYF.

This clonotype was picked up many times. DNA for the CDR3: TGTGCCAGCAGTTACTCGATCGGCGAGGACACCGGGGAGCTGTTTTTT. Its translation is CASSYSIGEDTGELFF. The rearrangement joins TRBV6-5 to TRBJ2-2; the D is unclear. The germline V gene has CDR1 MNHEY and CDR2 SVGAGI. The CDR3 length is 16 residues. Trimming took 0 bases from V and 3 from J, leaving 11 bases between them.

This clonotype has ten or more counts. The chain has TRBV11-2 and TRBJ2-3; unclear D gene. CDR3 length: 12 residues. Germline values: CDR1 SGHAT, CDR2 FQNNGV. The germline V and J ends were trimmed by 3 bases and 5 bases, with 6 bases remaining between them. For the CDR3, the DNA is TGTGCCAGCAGCTTGATGGGAGATACGCAGTATTTT. Protein: CASSLMGDTQYF.

This clonotype was recorded a few times. The chain has TRBV3-1 and TRBJ2-3; the match to TRBD2 covers 11 bases. CDR1 LGHDT and CDR2 YNNKEL come from the germline V gene (reference sequence). V trimming: 0 bases; J trimming: 6 bases; junction bases outside the gene matches: 5. CDR3 length equals 16 residues. DNA of the CDR3: TGTGCCAGCAGCCAAGATAAACTAGCGGGAGTTGATACGCAGTATTTT. Its translation: CASSQDKLAGVDTQYF.

The chain is built from TRBV19 and TRBJ2-6; maybe TRBD1 (5 bases). The ends were cut back, 11 bases at V and 2 bases at J, with 10 bases in the middle. This CDR3 has 13 amino acids. CDR1 and CDR2 (germline): LNHDA, SQIVND (reference sequence). The CDR3 bases are TGTGCCTGTTCGACAGCTGGGGCCAACGTCCTGACTTTC. Translation gives CACSTAGANVLTF.

This clonotype was observed a handful of times. This rearrangement joins TRBV7-8 to TRBJ2-6, with TRBD1 matching 8 bases. The CDR3 is 15 residues long. Germline trimming cut 10 bases from V and 4 bases from J; bases unmatched to any gene: 9. CDR1 is SGHVS, CDR2 FQNEAQ, per germline. CDR3 region: CAIRRTGLGANVLTF. In DNA form, the CDR3 reads TGTGCCATTCGAAGGACAGGGTTGGGGGCCAACGTCCTGACTTTC.

The rearrangement links TRBV28 to TRBJ2-5; D ambiguous. Trimming took off 11 bases at V and 1 base at J, with 11 bases between the two ends. Looked up from germline, CDR1 is MDHEN and CDR2 is SYDVKM. This CDR3 has 12 amino acids. CDR3 DNA sequence: TGTGCCTCCGGCCTCCGCCAAGAGACCCAGTACTTC. Protein product: CASGLRQETQYF. Full variable domain (missing parts from reference TRBV28 and TRBJ2-5): DVKVTQSSRYLVKRTGEKVFLECVQDMDHENMFWYRQDPGLGLRLIYFSYDVKMKEKGDIPEGYSVSREKKERFSLILESASTNQTSMYLCASGLRQETQYFGPGTRLLVL.

The chain is built from TRBV7-2 and TRBJ2-1; the D call may be TRBD1 or TRBD2 (6 bases each). The CDR3 covers 18 residues. The V and J ends lost 0 bases and 3 bases respectively, with 18 bases between them. Looked up from germline, CDR1 is SGHTA and CDR2 is FQGNSA. DNA for the CDR3: TGTGCCAGCAGCTTAGCGGGCCCGGGGGCCCCCCTCTACAATGAGCAGTTCTTC. Translation: CASSLAGPGAPLYNEQFF.

This clonotype occurred many times. The chain is built from TRBV28 and TRBJ2-1; 7 nucleotides align to TRBD2. The V and J ends lost 1 base and 6 bases, in that order; junction bases with no gene match: 6. This CDR3 has 15 residues. Germline V gene data show CDR1 as MDHEN and CDR2 as SYDVKM. This CDR3 reads CASSLYLAEINEQFF. The CDR3 nucleotides are TGTGCCAGCAGTTTATACCTAGCGGAAATCAATGAGCAGTTCTTC.

Ten or more counts support this clonotype. The CDR3 region has the DNA TGTGCCAGCAGCTTAGGTTGGGGGAACTACACCTTC. This sequence encodes CASSLGWGNYTF. This chain connects TRBV7-8 to TRBJ1-2; tentatively, D is TRBD1 (5 bases). V was trimmed by 1 base and J by 10 bases, leaving 10 bases between them. The CDR3 consists of 12 residues. Germline assignment: CDR1 SGHVS and CDR2 FQNEAQ.

The table lists this clonotype with many counts. This rearrangement joins TRBV12-3 or TRBV12-4 to TRBJ2-2; D is undetermined. V was cut by 6 bases and J by 4 bases, with 15 bases left in between. The CDR3 runs 15 residues. CDR3 sequence (DNA): TGTGCCAGCAGCTCCCGCGACGTAATCACCGGGGAGCTGTTTTTT. Translated, it gives CASSSRDVITGELFF.

In this sample, this clonotype turned up many times. The gene calls are TRBV30 and TRBJ1-2; D call uncertain. The CDR3 spans 15 residues. Trimming pared 3 bases from V and 5 bases from J, leaving 19 bases between. In germline, CDR1 is GTSNPN, CDR2 SVGIG (reference sequence). The chain's CDR3 is CAWSGLERAGYGYTF. The CDR3 DNA follows: TGTGCCTGGAGCGGATTGGAGCGCGCCGGGTATGGCTACACCTTC. Together with reference TRBV30 and TRBJ1-2, the CDR3 gives the full variable domain: SQTIHQWPATLVQPVGSPLSLECTVEGTSNPNLYWYRQAAGRGLQLLFYSVGIGQISSEVPQNLSASRPQDRQFILSSKKLLLSDSGFYLCAWSGLERAGYGYTFGSGTRLTVV.

For this clonotype: A much larger clone is a single base away; this may be a read error. V and J are TRBV27 and TRBJ2-7; 8 bases map to TRBD1. Germline CDR1 and CDR2: MNHEY and SMNVEV (reference sequence). CDR3 length equals 16 residues. CDR3 in amino acids: CASSLYRTGSSYERYF. CDR3 nucleotides: TGTGCCAGCAGTTTATACCGGACAGGGAGCTCCTACGAGCGGTACTTC.

In its sample, this clonotype was seen many times. V gene TRBV4-3 combines with J gene TRBJ2-1, with D maybe TRBD2 (6 bases). The germline V and J ends were trimmed by 1 base and 9 bases, with 19 bases remaining between them. Germline V gene sequence: CDR1 LGHNA, CDR2 YSLEER. There are 16 residues in the CDR3. This CDR3 reads CASSQAPLRGSPEQFF. For the CDR3, the DNA is TGCGCCAGCAGCCAAGCGCCCCTTCGGGGGAGTCCTGAGCAGTTCTTC.

The J gene is TRBJ2-7, the V gene TRBV6-2 or TRBV6-3; no firm D call. The germline gives CDR1 MNHEY, CDR2 SVGEGT. Trimming pared 2 bases from V and 4 bases from J, leaving 9 bases between. CDR3 size: 13 residues. CDR3 nucleotide sequence: TGTGCCAGCAGTTACAACTACCCTTACGAGCAGTACTTC. Translation: CASSYNYPYEQYF.

This clonotype was detected many times. The CDR3 sequence is CATYSGNTGELFF. CDR3 nucleotides: TGTGCCACCTATAGCGGAAACACCGGGGAGCTGTTTTTT. The chain links TRBV12-3 or TRBV12-4 to TRBJ2-2; a possible D gene is TRBD2 (6 bases). The V end lost 10 bases, the J end lost 2 bases, and 11 bases lay between the germline ends. The CDR3 length is 13 residues.